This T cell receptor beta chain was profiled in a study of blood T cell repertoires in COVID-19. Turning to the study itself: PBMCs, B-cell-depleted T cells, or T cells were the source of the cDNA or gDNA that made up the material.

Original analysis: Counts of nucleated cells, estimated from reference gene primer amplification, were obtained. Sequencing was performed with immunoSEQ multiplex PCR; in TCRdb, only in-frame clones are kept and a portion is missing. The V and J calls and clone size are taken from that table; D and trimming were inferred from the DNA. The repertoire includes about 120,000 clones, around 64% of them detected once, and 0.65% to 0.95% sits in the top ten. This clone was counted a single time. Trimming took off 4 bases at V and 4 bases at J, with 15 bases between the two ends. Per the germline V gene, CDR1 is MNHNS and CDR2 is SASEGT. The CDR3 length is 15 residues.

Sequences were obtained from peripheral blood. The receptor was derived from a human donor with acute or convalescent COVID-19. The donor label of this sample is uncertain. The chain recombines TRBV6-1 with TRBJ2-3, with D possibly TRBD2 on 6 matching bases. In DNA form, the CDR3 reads TGTGCCAGCAGTGGCCCTGGGGGGAAGGCAGATACGCAGTATTTT. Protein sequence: CASSGPGGKADTQYF.